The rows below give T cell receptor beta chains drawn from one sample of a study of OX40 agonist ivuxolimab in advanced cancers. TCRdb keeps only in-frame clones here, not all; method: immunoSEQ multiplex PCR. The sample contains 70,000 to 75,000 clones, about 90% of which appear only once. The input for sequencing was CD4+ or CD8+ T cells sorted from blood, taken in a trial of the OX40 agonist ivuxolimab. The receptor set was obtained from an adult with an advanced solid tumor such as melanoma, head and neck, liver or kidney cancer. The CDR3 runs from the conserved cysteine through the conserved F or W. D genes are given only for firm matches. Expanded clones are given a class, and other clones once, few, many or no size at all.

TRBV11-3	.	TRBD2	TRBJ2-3	CASSLKAGGPSTQYF	TGTGCCAGCAGCTTAAAAGCGGGAGGGCCGAGTACGCAGTATTTT
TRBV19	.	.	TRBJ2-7	CASSMGLGGPYEQYF	TGTGCCAGTAGTATGGGGCTAGGGGGACCCTACGAGCAGTACTTC
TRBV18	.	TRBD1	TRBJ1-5	CASSPPGQRYSNQPQHF	TGTGCCAGCTCACCACCGGGACAGAGGTATAGCAATCAGCCCCAGCATTTT
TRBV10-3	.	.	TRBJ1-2	CAISESGRGYTF	TGTGCCATCAGTGAGTCGGGGAGGGGCTACACCTTC
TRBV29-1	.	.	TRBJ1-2	CSVDTGYVYGYTF	TGCAGCGTTGATACAGGTTATGTCTATGGCTACACCTTC
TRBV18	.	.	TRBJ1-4	CASTSGNEKLFF	TGTGCCAGCACCTCGGGGAATGAAAAACTGTTTTTT
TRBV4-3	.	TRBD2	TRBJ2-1	CASSQARLATGEQFF	TGCGCCAGCAGCCAAGCGAGACTAGCAACGGGTGAGCAGTTCTTC
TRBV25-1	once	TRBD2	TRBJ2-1	CASSEYGLAGNEQFF	TGTGCCAGCAGTGAATACGGACTAGCGGGGAATGAGCAGTTCTTC
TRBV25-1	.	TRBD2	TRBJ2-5	CASSDGLAERETQYF	TGTGCCAGCAGCGACGGACTAGCGGAGCGAGAGACCCAGTACTTC
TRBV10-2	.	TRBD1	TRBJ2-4	CASRAPRGQGLLAKNIQYF	TGCGCCAGCAGAGCCCCGAGGGGACAGGGGCTTCTAGCCAAAAACATTCAGTACTTC
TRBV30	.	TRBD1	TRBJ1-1	CAWSAEGAAEAFF	TGTGCCTGGAGTGCGGAGGGGGCGGCTGAAGCTTTCTTT
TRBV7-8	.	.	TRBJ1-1	CASSRDINTEAFF	TGTGCCAGCAGCCGGGACATTAACACTGAAGCTTTCTTT
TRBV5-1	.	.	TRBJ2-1	CASSLGLYNEQFF	TGCGCCAGCAGCTTGGGCCTTTACAATGAGCAGTTCTTC
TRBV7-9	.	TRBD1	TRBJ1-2	CASSTGTANYGYTF	TGTGCCAGCAGTACGGGGACAGCTAACTATGGCTACACCTTC
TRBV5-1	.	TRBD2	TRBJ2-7	CASSLVGLPGREGGEQYF	TGCGCCAGCAGCTTGGTCGGCCTCCCGGGTCGGGAGGGGGGGGAGCAGTACTTC
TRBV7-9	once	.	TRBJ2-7	CASSFPPGVSEQYF	TGTGCCAGCAGCTTCCCTCCTGGGGTGTCCGAGCAGTACTTC
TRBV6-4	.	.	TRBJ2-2	CASSDSTNTGELFF	TGTGCCAGCAGTGACTCGACGAACACCGGGGAGCTGTTTTTT
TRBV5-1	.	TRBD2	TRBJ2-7	CASSQQTSGRAGSYEQYF	TGCGCCAGCAGCCAACAGACTAGCGGGAGGGCCGGATCCTACGAGCAGTACTTC
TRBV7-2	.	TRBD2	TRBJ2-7	CASSLRTSGRDEQYF	TGTGCCAGCAGCTTAAGGACTAGCGGGAGGGACGAGCAGTACTTC
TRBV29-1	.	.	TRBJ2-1	CSEGGLHNEQFF	TGCAGCGAGGGGGGACTTCACAATGAGCAGTTCTTC
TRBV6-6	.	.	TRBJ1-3	CASSYSAGTGNTIYF	TGTGCCAGCAGTTACTCGGCAGGGACTGGAAACACCATATATTTT
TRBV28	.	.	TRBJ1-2	CASSLGRGGSYGYTF	TGTGCCAGCAGTTTAGGCAGGGGAGGGAGCTATGGCTACACCTTC
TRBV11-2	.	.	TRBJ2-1	CASSLGGSSYNEQFF	TGTGCCAGCAGCTTAGGGGGGAGCTCCTACAATGAGCAGTTCTTC
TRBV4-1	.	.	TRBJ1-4	CASSQESGGLGEKLFF	TGCGCCAGCAGCCAAGAGTCGGGGGGGCTGGGAGAAAAACTGTTTTTT
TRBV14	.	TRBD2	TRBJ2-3	CASSQRGTSGSATDTQYF	TGTGCCAGCAGCCAAAGAGGGACTAGCGGGAGCGCGACAGATACGCAGTATTTT
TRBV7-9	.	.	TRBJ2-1	CASSSSHNEQFF	TGTGCCAGCAGCTCCTCTCACAATGAGCAGTTCTTC
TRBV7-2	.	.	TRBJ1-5	CASSLELWGNQPQHF	TGCGCCAGCAGCTTAGAGTTGTGGGGGAATCAGCCCCAGCATTTT
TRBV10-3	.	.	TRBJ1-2	CAISDSGTPSENYGYTF	TGTGCCATCAGTGACTCCGGGACCCCGAGCGAGAACTATGGCTACACCTTC
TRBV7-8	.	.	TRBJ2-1	CASSSSTGWRAEQFF	TGTGCCAGCAGCTCCTCTACCGGTTGGCGCGCTGAGCAGTTCTTC
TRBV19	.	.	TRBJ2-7	CASSIVHDSYEQYF	TGTGCCAGTAGTATAGTACATGACTCCTACGAGCAGTACTTC
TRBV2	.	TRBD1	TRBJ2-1	CASSERGQGGWYNEQFF	TGTGCCAGCAGTGAAAGGGGACAGGGGGGTTGGTACAATGAGCAGTTCTTC
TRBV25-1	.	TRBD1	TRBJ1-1	CASSEKGQGIPRAFF	TGTGCCAGCAGTGAAAAGGGACAGGGCATCCCTCGGGCTTTCTTT
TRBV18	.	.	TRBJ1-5	CASSPPNTQPQHF	TGTGCCAGCTCACCACCTAATACCCAGCCCCAGCATTTT
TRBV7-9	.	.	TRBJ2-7	CASSTRGGSAYEQYF	TGTGCCAGCAGTACTAGGGGGGGGTCGGCCTACGAGCAGTACTTC
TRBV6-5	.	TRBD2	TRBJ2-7	CASSSLLAGAGEQYF	TGTGCCAGCAGTTCCCTACTAGCGGGAGCGGGGGAGCAGTACTTC
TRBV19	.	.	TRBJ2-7	CASSTLQGPYEQYF	TGTGCCAGTAGTACACTACAGGGACCCTACGAGCAGTACTTC
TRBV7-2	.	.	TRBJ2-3	CASSLVSRVKDTQYF	TGTGCCAGCAGCTTAGTATCCAGGGTTAAAGATACGCAGTATTTT
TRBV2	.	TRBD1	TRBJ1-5	CASSDDRANQPQHF	TGTGCCAGCAGCGATGACAGGGCCAATCAGCCCCAGCATTTT
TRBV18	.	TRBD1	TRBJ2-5	CASSPLGTGSETQYF	TGTGCCAGCTCACCACTTGGGACAGGGTCAGAGACCCAGTACTTC
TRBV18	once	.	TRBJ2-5	CASSPFGQETQYF	TGTGCCAGCTCACCCTTCGGTCAAGAGACCCAGTACTTC
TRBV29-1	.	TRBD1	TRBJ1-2	CSVARDRGDYGYTF	TGCAGCGTTGCCCGGGACAGGGGAGACTATGGCTACACCTTC
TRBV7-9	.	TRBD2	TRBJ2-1	CASSRSGTSGYNEQFF	TGTGCCAGCAGCCGTTCCGGGACTAGCGGCTACAATGAGCAGTTCTTC
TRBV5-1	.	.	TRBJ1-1	CASSFVQPNTEAFF	TGCGCCAGCAGCTTCGTACAACCAAACACTGAAGCTTTCTTT
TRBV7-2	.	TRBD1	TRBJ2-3	CASSKDRVHVGDTQYF	TGTGCCAGCAGCAAGGACAGGGTTCATGTGGGAGATACGCAGTATTTT
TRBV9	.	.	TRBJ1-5	CASSVGHHSNQPQHF	TGTGCCAGCAGCGTAGGACACCATAGCAATCAGCCCCAGCATTTT
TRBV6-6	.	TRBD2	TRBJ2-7	CASCRGGPYEQYF	TGTGCCAGCTGCCGGGGGGGGCCCTACGAGCAGTACTTC
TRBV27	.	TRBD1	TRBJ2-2	CASSSYTGGPNTGELFF	TGTGCCAGCAGTTCCTATACAGGGGGCCCAAACACCGGGGAGCTGTTTTTT
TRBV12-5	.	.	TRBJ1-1	CASGLGGFTEAFF	TGTGCTAGTGGTTTGGGGGGTTTCACTGAAGCTTTCTTT
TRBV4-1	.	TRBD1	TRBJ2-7	CASSLRTGGIDEQYF	TGCGCCAGCAGCTTACGGACAGGGGGCATCGACGAGCAGTACTTC
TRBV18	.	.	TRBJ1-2	CASSPMEVRNYGYTF	TGTGCCAGCTCACCAATGGAGGTACGGAACTATGGCTACACCTTC
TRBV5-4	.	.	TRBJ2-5	CASKPGVGETQYF	TGTGCCAGCAAGCCGGGAGTGGGAGAGACCCAGTACTTC
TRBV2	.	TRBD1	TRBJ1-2	CASSLLRRDRKYGYTF	TGTGCCAGCAGCTTACTGCGCCGGGACAGAAAATATGGCTACACCTTC
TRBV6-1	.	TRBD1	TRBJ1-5	CASRGDRGQNQPQHF	TGTGCCAGCAGGGGGGACAGGGGGCAAAATCAGCCCCAGCATTTT